The 7 T cell receptor beta chains listed next were all sequenced from one sample in a study of cytomegalovirus exposure and HLA in healthy donors. With 60 Vbeta and 13 Jbeta primers, the PCR was carried out. Assay used: immunoSEQ multiplex PCR; TCRdb lists only in-frame clones, some missing. The sample has 200,000 or so clones, approximately 80% seen once. Sequencing used PBMCs. Receptor source: a boy younger than 10 in good health and CMV-seronegative.

This sequence joins TRBV10-3 and TRBJ2-3, with D unclear. This CDR3 is built from 14 residues. Germline values: CDR1 ENHRY, CDR2 SYGVKD. The V and J ends lost 0 bases and 5 bases respectively, with 9 bases between them. The CDR3 DNA reads TGTGCCATCAGTGAGTCGGCGGTCAGAGATACGCAGTATTTT. This sequence encodes CAISESAVRDTQYF.

The chain is built from TRBV5-1 and TRBJ2-5; D might be TRBD2 (7 bases). The V gene's germline CDR1 is SGHRS and CDR2 YFSETQ. Trimming shortened V by 0 bases and J by 7 bases, and 13 bases separated the two germline ends. The CDR3 extends over 14 amino acids. CDR3 sequence (DNA): TGCGCCAGCAGCTTGGATCGGGGGGCGGGGACCCAGTACTTC. Encoded protein: CASSLDRGAGTQYF.

V is TRBV6-1 and J is TRBJ2-5; TRBD2 aligns across 10 bases. CDR3 length: 14 amino acids. V lost 8 bases to trimming and J lost 5 bases; unmatched junction nucleotides: 8. Germline CDR1 and CDR2: MNHNS and SASEGT. This chain's CDR3 is CASAAGGHSETQYF. CDR3 DNA sequence: TGTGCCAGCGCAGCGGGGGGGCATTCGGAGACCCAGTACTTC.

The rearrangement joins TRBV5-1 to TRBJ2-7; D ambiguous. The CDR3 totals 14 residues. V was pared by 4 bases and J by 2 bases, with 13 bases between. Germline V gene lookup returns CDR1 SGHRS and CDR2 YFSETQ. As DNA, the CDR3 is TGCGCCAGCAGCCCCGGGTCAACAACCTACGAGCAGTACTTC. This translates into CASSPGSTTYEQYF.

The chain is built from TRBV7-8 and TRBJ2-1; TRBD2 matches 8 bases. Losses at the gene ends were 0 bases for V and 10 bases for J; bases not matched to a gene: 8. Germline V gene sequence: CDR1 SGHVS, CDR2 FQNEAQ. CDR3 length: 15 residues. The CDR3 reads CASSLAAGAPREQFF. CDR3 in DNA: TGTGCCAGCAGCTTAGCAGCGGGGGCCCCAAGGGAGCAGTTCTTC.

The chain carries TRBV7-2 and TRBJ1-1; D gene ambiguous. Deletions cut 2 bases from V and 5 bases from J, with 6 bases between. The CDR3 runs to 12 residues. CDR1 is SGHTA, CDR2 FQGNSA, per germline. The CDR3 region has the DNA TGTGCCAGCAGCTTATATATTACTGAAGCTTTCTTT. It specifies CASSLYITEAFF.

The genes are TRBV19 and TRBJ1-1; 9 positions match TRBD1. CDR3 length: 15 residues. Germline CDR1 and CDR2: LNHDA and SQIVND (reference sequence). Trimming took 5 bases from V and 4 from J; bases not matched to a gene: 8. CDR3: CASSPDRGRSTEAFF. In DNA, the CDR3 is TGTGCCAGTAGTCCGGACAGGGGAAGGAGCACTGAAGCTTTCTTT.